The source of this T cell receptor beta chain is a study of blood T cell repertoires in COVID-19. Study in general: The cDNA or gDNA used as material had been derived from T cells, B-cell-depleted T cells, or PBMCs.

This CDR3 region has 18 residues. The J segment lost 0 bases and the V segment lost 1 base, leaving 6 bases of the junction unmatched. Germline V gene lookup returns CDR1 SGHNT and CDR2 YENEEA. Measured with immunoSEQ multiplex PCR; TCRdb has only the in-frame clones, and not every one. This table has 97,000 or so clones, roughly 89% appearing once. Seattle researchers signed up patients amid active infection and tracked them longitudinally. The clonotype comes from a woman aged 45 to 65 with COVID-19, enrolled during active disease. Sequencing was carried out using peripheral blood. The gene calls are TRBV11-3 and TRBJ2-6, with 7 bases aligning to TRBD1. The CDR3: CASSLGQGAYSGANVLTF. In DNA form, the CDR3 reads TGTGCCAGCAGCTTAGGACAGGGTGCTTACTCTGGGGCCAACGTCCTGACTTTC.